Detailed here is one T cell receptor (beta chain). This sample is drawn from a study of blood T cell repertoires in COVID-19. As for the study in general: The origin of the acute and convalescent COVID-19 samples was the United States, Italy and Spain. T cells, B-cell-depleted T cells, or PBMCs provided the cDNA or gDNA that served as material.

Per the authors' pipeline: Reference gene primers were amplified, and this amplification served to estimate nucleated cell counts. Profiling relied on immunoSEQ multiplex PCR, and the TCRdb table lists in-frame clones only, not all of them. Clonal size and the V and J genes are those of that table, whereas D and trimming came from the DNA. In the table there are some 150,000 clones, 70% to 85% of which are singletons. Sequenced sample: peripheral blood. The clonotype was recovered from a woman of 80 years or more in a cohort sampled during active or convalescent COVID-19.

The CDR3 loop is CASSLQTPNSNQPQHF. CDR3 sequence (DNA): TGTGCCAGCAGTTTACAGACACCTAACAGCAATCAGCCCCAGCATTTT. This rearrangement joins TRBV27 to TRBJ1-5; D remains unclear. The V gene lost 2 bases and the J gene lost 1 base, with 12 bases spanning the gap. This CDR3 is 16 amino acids long. The germline V gene encodes CDR1 MNHEY and CDR2 SMNVEV (reference sequence).